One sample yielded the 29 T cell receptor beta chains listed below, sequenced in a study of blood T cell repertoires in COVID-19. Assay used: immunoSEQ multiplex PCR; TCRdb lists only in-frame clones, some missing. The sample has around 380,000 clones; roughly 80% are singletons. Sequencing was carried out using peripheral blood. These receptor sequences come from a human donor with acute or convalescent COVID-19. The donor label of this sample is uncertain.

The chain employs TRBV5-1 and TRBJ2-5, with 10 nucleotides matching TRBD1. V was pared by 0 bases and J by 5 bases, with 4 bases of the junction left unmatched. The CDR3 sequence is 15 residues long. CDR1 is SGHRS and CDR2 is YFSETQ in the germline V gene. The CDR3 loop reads CASSLGGQGSETQYF. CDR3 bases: TGCGCCAGCAGCTTGGGGGGACAGGGGTCGGAGACCCAGTACTTC.

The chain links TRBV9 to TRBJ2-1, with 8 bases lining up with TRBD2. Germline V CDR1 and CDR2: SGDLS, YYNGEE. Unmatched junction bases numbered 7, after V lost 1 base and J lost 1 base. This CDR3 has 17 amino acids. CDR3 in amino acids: CASSVMPSGGSYNEQFF. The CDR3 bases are TGTGCCAGCAGCGTAATGCCCAGCGGGGGTTCCTACAATGAGCAGTTCTTC.

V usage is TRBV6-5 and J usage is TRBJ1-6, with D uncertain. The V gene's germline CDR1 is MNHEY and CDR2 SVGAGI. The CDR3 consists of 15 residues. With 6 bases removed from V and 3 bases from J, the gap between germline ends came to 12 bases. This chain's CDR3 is CASRLRRDYNSPLHF. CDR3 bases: TGTGCCAGCAGGCTCCGACGGGACTATAATTCACCCCTCCACTTT.

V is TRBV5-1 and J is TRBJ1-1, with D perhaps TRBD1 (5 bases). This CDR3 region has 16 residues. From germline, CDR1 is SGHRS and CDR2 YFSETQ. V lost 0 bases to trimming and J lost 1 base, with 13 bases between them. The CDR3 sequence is CASSLAVSGPNTEAFF. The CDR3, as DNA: TGCGCCAGCAGCTTGGCCGTGTCAGGGCCGAACACTGAAGCTTTCTTT.

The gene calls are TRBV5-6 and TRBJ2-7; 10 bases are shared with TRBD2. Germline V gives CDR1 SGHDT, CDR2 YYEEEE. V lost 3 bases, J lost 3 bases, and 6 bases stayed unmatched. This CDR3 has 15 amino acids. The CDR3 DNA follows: TGTGCCAGCAGCTCTACTAGCGGGGCTTACTACGAGCAGTACTTC. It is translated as CASSSTSGAYYEQYF.

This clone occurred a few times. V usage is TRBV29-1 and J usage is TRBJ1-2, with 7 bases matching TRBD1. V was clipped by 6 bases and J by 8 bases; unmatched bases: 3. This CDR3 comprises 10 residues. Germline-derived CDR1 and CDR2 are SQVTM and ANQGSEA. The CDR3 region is CSVGTEGYTF. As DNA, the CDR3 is TGCAGCGTAGGGACAGAGGGCTACACCTTC.

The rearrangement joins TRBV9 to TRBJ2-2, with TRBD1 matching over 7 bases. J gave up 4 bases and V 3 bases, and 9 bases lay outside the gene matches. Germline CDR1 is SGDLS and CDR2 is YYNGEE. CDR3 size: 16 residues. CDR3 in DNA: TGTGCCAGCAGCGCTACCGGGACAGCGATCACCGGGGAGCTGTTTTTT. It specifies CASSATGTAITGELFF.

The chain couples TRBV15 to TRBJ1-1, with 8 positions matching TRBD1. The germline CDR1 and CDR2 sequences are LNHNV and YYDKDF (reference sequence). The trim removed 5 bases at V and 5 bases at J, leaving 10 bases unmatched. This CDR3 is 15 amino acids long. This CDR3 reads CATSARAGGFTEAFF. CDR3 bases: TGTGCCACCAGCGCGCGGGCAGGGGGCTTTACTGAAGCTTTCTTT.

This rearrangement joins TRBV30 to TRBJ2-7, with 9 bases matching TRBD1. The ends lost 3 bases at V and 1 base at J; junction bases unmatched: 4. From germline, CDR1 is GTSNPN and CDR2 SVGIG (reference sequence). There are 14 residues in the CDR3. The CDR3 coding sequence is TGTGCCTGGAGGGGGGGACAGGGTTCCTACGAGCAGTACTTC. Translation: CAWRGGQGSYEQYF.

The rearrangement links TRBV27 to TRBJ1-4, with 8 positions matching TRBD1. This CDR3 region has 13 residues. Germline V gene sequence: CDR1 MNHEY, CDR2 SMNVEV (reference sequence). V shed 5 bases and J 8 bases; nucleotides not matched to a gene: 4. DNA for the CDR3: TGTGCCAGCAGTCAGGGGGCTTGGGAAAAACTGTTTTTT. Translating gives CASSQGAWEKLFF.

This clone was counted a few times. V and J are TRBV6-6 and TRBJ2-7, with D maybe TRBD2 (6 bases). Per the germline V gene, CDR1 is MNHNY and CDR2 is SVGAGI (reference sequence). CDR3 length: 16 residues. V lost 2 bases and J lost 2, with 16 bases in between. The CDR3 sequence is CASSYTLLASTYEQYF. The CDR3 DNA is TGTGCCAGCAGTTACACCCTTCTAGCGTCGACCTACGAGCAGTACTTC.

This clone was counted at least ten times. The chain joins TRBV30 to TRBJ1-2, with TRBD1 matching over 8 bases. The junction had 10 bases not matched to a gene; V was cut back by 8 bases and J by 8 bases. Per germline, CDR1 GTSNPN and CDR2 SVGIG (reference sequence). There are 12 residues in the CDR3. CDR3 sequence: CAGTRGLWGYTF. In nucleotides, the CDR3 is TGTGCCGGCACCAGGGGGCTTTGGGGCTACACCTTC.

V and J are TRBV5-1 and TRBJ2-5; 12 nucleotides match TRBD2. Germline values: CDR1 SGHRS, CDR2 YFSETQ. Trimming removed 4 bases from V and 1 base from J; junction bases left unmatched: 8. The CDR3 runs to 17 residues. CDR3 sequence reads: CASSRLAGGRSQETQYF. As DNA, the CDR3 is TGCGCCAGCAGCCGCCTAGCGGGGGGGCGCAGCCAAGAGACCCAGTACTTC.

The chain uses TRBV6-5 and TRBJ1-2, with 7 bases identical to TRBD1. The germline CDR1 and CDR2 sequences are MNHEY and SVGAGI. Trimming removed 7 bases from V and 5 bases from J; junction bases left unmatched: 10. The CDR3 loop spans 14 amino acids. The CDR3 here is CASIEGQRPYGYTF. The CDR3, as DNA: TGTGCCAGCATCGAGGGACAGCGGCCTTATGGCTACACCTTC.

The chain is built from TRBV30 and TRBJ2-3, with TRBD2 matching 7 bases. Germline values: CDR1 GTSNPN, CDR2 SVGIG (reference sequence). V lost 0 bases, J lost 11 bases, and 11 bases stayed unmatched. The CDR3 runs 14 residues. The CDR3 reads CAWSVGIEAGVQYF. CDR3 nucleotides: TGTGCCTGGAGTGTAGGAATAGAGGCGGGAGTGCAGTATTTT.

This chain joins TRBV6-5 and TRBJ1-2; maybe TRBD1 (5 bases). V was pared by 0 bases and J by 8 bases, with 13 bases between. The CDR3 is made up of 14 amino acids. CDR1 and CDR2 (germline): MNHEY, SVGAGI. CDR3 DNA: TGTGCCAGCAGTTACTCACAGGCCTCTCAGGGCTACACCTTC. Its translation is CASSYSQASQGYTF.

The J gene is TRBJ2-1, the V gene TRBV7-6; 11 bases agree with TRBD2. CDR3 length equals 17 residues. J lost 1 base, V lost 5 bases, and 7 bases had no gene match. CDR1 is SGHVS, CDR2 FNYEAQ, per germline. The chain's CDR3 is CASSLTSGTLSYNEQFF. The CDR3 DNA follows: TGTGCCAGCAGCCTGACTAGCGGGACCCTTTCCTACAATGAGCAGTTCTTC. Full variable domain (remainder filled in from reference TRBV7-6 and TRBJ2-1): GAGVSQSPRYKVTKRGQDVALRCDPISGHVSLYWYRQALGQGPEFLTYFNYEAQQDKSGLPNDRFSAERPEGSISTLTIQRTEQRDSAMYRCASSLTSGTLSYNEQFFGPGTRLTVL.

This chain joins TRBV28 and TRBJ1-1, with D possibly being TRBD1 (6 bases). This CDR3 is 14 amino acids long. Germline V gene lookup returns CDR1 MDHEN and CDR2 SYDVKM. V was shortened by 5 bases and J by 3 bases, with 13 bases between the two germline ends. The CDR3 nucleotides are TGTGCCAGCAGTCTCCCGGACAGATACACTGAAGCTTTCTTT. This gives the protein CASSLPDRYTEAFF.

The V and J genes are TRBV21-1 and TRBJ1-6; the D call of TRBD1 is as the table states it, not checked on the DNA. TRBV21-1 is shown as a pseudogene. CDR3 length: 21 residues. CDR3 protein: CASSNRPYEPGQQEMIPPLHF. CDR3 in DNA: TGTGCCAGCAGCAATAGGCCGTACGAACCGGGACAGCAGGAAATGATTCCACCCCTCCACTTT.

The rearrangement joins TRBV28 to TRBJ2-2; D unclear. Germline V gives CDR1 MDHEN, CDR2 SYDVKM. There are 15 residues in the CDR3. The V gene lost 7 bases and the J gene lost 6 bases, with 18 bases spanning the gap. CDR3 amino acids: CASTPRRLVPGELFF. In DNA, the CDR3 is TGTGCCAGCACCCCTCGCAGGTTGGTCCCCGGGGAGCTGTTTTTT. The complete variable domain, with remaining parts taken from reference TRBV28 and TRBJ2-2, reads DVKVTQSSRYLVKRTGEKVFLECVQDMDHENMFWYRQDPGLGLRLIYFSYDVKMKEKGDIPEGYSVSREKKERFSLILESASTNQTSMYLCASTPRRLVPGELFFGEGSRLTVL.

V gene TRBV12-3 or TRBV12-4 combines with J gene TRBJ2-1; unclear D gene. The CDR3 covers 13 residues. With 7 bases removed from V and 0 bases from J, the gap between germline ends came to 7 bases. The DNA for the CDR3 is TGTGCCAGCACCACCAGCTCCTACAATGAGCAGTTCTTC. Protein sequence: CASTTSSYNEQFF.

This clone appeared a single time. The CDR3 nucleotides read TGTGCCAGTAGTACGAGGGACAGGGGGATTTATACGCAGTATTTT. Translating it yields CASSTRDRGIYTQYF. The V call is TRBV19, the J call TRBJ2-3; 11 bases are shared with TRBD1. The CDR3 spans 15 residues. V was clipped by 4 bases and J by 7 bases; unmatched bases: 7. Per germline, CDR1 LNHDA and CDR2 SQIVND (reference sequence).

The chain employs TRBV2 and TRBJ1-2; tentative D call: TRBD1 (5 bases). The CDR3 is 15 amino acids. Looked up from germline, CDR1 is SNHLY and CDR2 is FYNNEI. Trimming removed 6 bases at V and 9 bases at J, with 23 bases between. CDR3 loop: CASSLRQPSDMSYTF. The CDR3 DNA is TGTGCCAGCAGCCTCCGACAGCCCAGCGATATGAGCTACACCTTC. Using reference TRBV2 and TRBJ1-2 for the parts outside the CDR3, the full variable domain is EPEVTQTPSHQVTQMGQEVILRCVPISNHLYFYWYRQILGQKVEFLVSFYNNEISEKSEIFDDQFSVERPDGSNFTLKIRSTKLEDSAMYFCASSLRQPSDMSYTFGSGTRLTVV.

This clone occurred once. The DNA for the CDR3 is TGTGCCAGCGCCCCCGCAGTAGCGAAGGACGGGGAGCTGTTTTTT. Translation: CASAPAVAKDGELFF. The chain combines TRBV18 with TRBJ2-2; D perhaps matches TRBD2 (5 bases). The V gene lost 8 bases and the J gene lost 7 bases, with 20 bases spanning the gap. CDR1 and CDR2 (germline): KGHSH, LQKENI. This CDR3 region has 15 residues. The full variable domain, with the rest looked up from reference TRBV18 and TRBJ2-2, is NAGVMQNPRHLVRRRGQEARLRCSPMKGHSHVYWYRQLPEEGLKFMVYLQKENIIDESGMPKERFSAEFPKEGPSILRIQQVVRGDSAAYFCASAPAVAKDGELFFGEGSRLTVL.

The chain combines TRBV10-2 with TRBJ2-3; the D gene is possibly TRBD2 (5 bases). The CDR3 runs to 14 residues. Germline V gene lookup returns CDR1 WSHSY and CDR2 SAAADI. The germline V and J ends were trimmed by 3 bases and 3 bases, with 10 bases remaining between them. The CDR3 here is CASSEKRGTDTQYF. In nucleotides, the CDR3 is TGCGCCAGCAGTGAAAAGCGCGGGACAGATACGCAGTATTTT.

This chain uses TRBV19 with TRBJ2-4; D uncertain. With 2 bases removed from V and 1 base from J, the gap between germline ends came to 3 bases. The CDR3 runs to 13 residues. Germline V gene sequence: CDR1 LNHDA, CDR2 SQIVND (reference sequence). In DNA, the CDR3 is TGTGCCAGTAGTATATCGGCCAAAAACATTCAGTACTTC. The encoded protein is CASSISAKNIQYF.

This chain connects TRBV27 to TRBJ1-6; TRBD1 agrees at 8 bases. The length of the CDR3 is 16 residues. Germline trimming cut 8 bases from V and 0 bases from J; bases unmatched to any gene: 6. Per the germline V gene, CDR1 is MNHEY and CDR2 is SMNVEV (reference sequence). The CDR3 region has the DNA TGTGCCAGCCGTCCAGGGGGCAGCTCCTATAATTCACCCCTCCACTTT. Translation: CASRPGGSSYNSPLHF.

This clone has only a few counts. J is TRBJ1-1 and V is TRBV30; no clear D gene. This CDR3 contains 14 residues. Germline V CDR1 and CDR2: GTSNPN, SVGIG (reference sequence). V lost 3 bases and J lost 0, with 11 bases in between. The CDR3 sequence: CAWSPLGLNTEAFF. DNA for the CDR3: TGTGCCTGGAGCCCCCTCGGTTTGAACACTGAAGCTTTCTTT.

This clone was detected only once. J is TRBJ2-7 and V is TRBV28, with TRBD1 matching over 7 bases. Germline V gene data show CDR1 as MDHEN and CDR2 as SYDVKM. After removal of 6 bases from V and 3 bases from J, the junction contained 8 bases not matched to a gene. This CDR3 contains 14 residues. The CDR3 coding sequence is TGTGCCAGCAGATCCGGGACAGAGATCTACGAGCAGTACTTC. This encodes CASRSGTEIYEQYF.